A selection of T cell receptor beta chains follows, all from one sample in a study of blood T cell repertoires in COVID-19. The method was immunoSEQ multiplex PCR; TCRdb's version includes in-frame clones alone and lacks a portion of them. The sample has 200,000 to 250,000 clones; about 87% are singletons. Sample: PBMCs or T cells enriched from blood (not recorded which). The origin of the receptors is a man under 40 who had recovered from COVID-19. The CDR3 runs from the conserved cysteine through the conserved F or W. Fields, in order: clone size, D gene, J gene, V gene, CDR3 protein, CDR3 DNA. The D gene is left open where the match is weak. The listing skips clone size in some rows; elsewhere it reads once, few, many or a size class.

>NA|TRBD1|TRBJ2-2|TRBV10-3
CASGGQGSGTGELFF
TGTGCCTCGGGTGGACAGGGATCGGGGACCGGGGAGCTGTTTTTT
>NA|TRBD1|TRBJ1-1|TRBV19
CASNSGGGGETEAFF
TGTGCCAGTAACTCCGGAGGAGGGGGCGAAACTGAAGCTTTCTTT
>NA|TRBD1|TRBJ1-2|TRBV7-2
CASTPDRGNYGYTF
TGTGCCAGCACCCCCGACAGGGGTAACTATGGCTACACCTTC
>NA|NA|TRBJ1-4|TRBV21-1
CASSNYGANEKLFF
TGTGCCAGCAGCAACTACGGGGCTAATGAAAAACTGTTTTTT
>NA|NA|TRBJ2-7|TRBV30
CAWSPGNEQYF
TGTGCCTGGAGCCCGGGAAACGAGCAGTACTTC
>NA|TRBD2|TRBJ2-1|TRBV7-2
CASSVLAGAEQFF
TGTGCCAGCAGCGTCCTAGCGGGAGCTGAGCAGTTCTTC
>once|NA|TRBJ1-5|TRBV7-9
CASSKDSGTSQPQHF
TGTGCCAGCAGCAAAGACTCCGGGACAAGCCAGCCCCAGCATTTT
>once|NA|TRBJ1-4|TRBV4-3
CASSQDRGGRNEKLFF
TGCGCCAGCAGCCAAGATCGCGGAGGGAGGAATGAAAAACTGTTTTTT
>NA|TRBD2|TRBJ2-3|TRBV7-8
CASSSLAGVGDTQYF
TGTGCCAGCAGCTCATTAGCGGGGGTGGGAGATACGCAGTATTTT
>NA|TRBD1|TRBJ1-6|TRBV7-9
CASSSKLTGAGSPLHF
TGTGCCAGCAGCTCCAAGCTGACAGGGGCAGGTTCACCCCTCCACTTT
>NA|NA|TRBJ1-5|TRBV5-5
CASSLVHNNQPQHF
TGTGCCAGCAGCTTGGTCCACAACAATCAGCCCCAGCATTTT
>NA|NA|TRBJ1-6|TRBV9
CASSPDSTPLHF
TGTGCCAGCAGTCCGGACAGTACACCCCTCCACTTT
>NA|NA|TRBJ2-1|TRBV7-2
CASSYSASSYNEQFF
TGTGCCAGCAGCTATAGCGCTAGCTCCTACAATGAGCAGTTCTTC
>NA|TRBD1|TRBJ2-2|TRBV13
CASTDRPGQPSLATGELFF
TGTGCCAGCACTGACCGACCGGGACAGCCTAGCCTAGCCACCGGGGAGCTGTTTTTT
>NA|TRBD1|TRBJ2-2|TRBV5-1
CASSLGDSISAGELFF
TGCGCCAGCAGCTTGGGGGACAGTATAAGCGCCGGGGAGCTGTTTTTT
>NA|TRBD1|TRBJ1-6|TRBV5-5
CASSSAGQGKSPLHF
TGTGCCAGCAGCTCGGCGGGACAGGGGAAGTCACCCCTCCACTTT
>NA|TRBD1|TRBJ1-4|TRBV7-2
CASSPPTGGTKVFF
TGTGCCAGCAGCCCTCCGACAGGGGGCACAAAGGTGTTTTTT